The source of this T cell receptor beta chain is a study of radiotherapy plus CTLA-4 blockade in lung cancer. Study at large: About 17% of enrolled patients responded objectively, and more than 30% had disease control.

Libraries were prepared by immunoSEQ multiplex PCR; TCRdb keeps only in-frame clonotypes and omits some of them. The table records roughly 25,000 clones, 73% of them present only once. Study results and caveats: TCR clones of tumor origin grew in blood after radiotherapy plus ipilimumab.

Germline assignment: CDR1 SGHDN and CDR2 FVKESK. V was pared by 6 bases and J by 9 bases, with 11 bases between. CDR3 size: 11 residues. This clone was counted only a few times. Its antigen is not known. The rearrangement joins TRBV14 to TRBJ2-5; the D is unclear. Sequencing used peripheral blood, obtained from a patient treated with radiotherapy plus ipilimumab. The sequence came from a human donor with non-small cell lung cancer who had stable disease on radiotherapy plus ipilimumab. CDR3 sequence: CASSSGAAQYF. For the CDR3, the DNA is TGTGCCAGCAGTTCCGGCGCGGCCCAGTACTTC.